The present T cell receptor beta chain was sequenced within a study of blood T cell repertoires in COVID-19 (dated by TCRdb to the early 2020s). About the full investigation: Samples covering the acute and convalescent phases of COVID-19 were provided by collaborators in the United States, Italy and Spain. The prospective study material was composed of cDNA or gDNA derived from T cells, B-cell-depleted T cells, or PBMCs. Deeply sampled blood TCRbeta repertoires from subjects exposed to, actively infected with, or recovered from COVID-19 were included in the dataset. The repertoires were released in a freely available public database intended as a resource for research on the immune response to SARS-CoV-2. Samples were obtained from the ongoing ImmuneRACE study (first 160 participants) and from over 1,000 subjects provided by 6 global collaborators. Nearly every sample came with metadata listing a de-identified subject ID, COVID-19 status, age in years and sex. Where available, HLA class I and class II types were obtained from metadata supplied by the sample provider rather than from assay-based typing.

TCRbeta CDR3 regions were amplified from genomic DNA by means of the immunoSEQ Assay, a bias-controlled multiplex PCR. The paper's data handling went like this. Within the assay, amplification of reference gene primers was used to estimate how many nucleated cells each sample contained. Sequence reads were collapsed and filtered to measure the absolute abundance of every unique TCRbeta CDR3 rearrangement. For each sample, productive Simpson clonality was calculated as the square root of Simpson's diversity index across productive rearrangements. As stored in TCRdb, this immuneACCESS dataset retains in-frame rearrangements with V and J assigned. A fraction of the clones does not appear; measured against another copy, unresolved V genes explain less than half of the discrepancy, and the remainder lacks a known reason. V, J and clone size derive from that table, while D and trimming were established from the DNA sequence. The sample table shows a few hundred thousand clones, and approximately 90% are seen once. The biggest ten clones account for about 12% of the sample.

The cysteine opens and the phenylalanine closes a CDR3 of 15 amino acids. Here the CDR3 DNA is all that survives: 45 bases in frame from base 1. V is clipped by 2 bases and J by 2 bases, and the sequence between their germline boundaries is 7 bases long. CDR1 and CDR2 are read off the germline V gene as SGHVS and FQNEAQ. One collaborating source in Seattle enrolled patients while the patients were actively infected and followed the patients over time throughout the course of disease. Each collaborating institution followed its own protocols to collect whole blood in K2EDTA tubes. For TCRbeta analysis, collaborators shipped samples as frozen whole blood, isolated PBMCs, or DNA extracted from either of those sample types. As to this clone: No antigen is known for it. Base qualities are missing; no much larger clone stands one base away.

On the study overall, not on this receptor specifically: Clinical and demographic metadata were provided uncurated, with the amount varying by source and participant.

The clonotype was recovered from a woman in her fifties or sixties with COVID-19, enrolled during active disease. The chain employs TRBV7-8 and TRBJ2-6, with the D gene too uncertain to name. Sequencing input: peripheral blood. DNA sequence: TGTGCCAGCAGCTTAAGACAAGCTGGGGCCAACGTCCTGACTTTC. It specifies CASSLRQAGANVLTF.